These 21 T cell receptor beta chains were all obtained from the same sample, sequenced in a study of identical twins. TCRdb independently ran MiXCR on the 5' RACE reads; one entry per CDR3 protein. The sample includes some 590,000 distinct CDR3 sequences, nearly 10% seen only once; the top ten take around 3.2%. These data are also associated with another study on yellow fever vaccine responses in identical twins.

The specimen was PBMCs. These receptor sequences come from a woman under 30 in good health.

This clonotype was seen ten or more times. The genes are TRBV2 and TRBJ2-1, with TRBD2 identical over 11 bases. Unmatched junction bases numbered 3, after V lost 2 bases and J lost 6 bases. This CDR3 has 15 residues. Germline CDR1 is SNHLY and CDR2 is FYNNEI. The CDR3 sequence: CASSENLAGGNEQFF. DNA of the CDR3: TGTGCCAGCAGTGAAAACCTAGCGGGGGGCAATGAGCAGTTCTTC.

This clonotype appeared many times. The chain has TRBV27 and TRBJ2-7; D gene ambiguous. With 2 bases removed from V and 3 bases from J, the gap between germline ends came to 14 bases. Germline CDR1 MNHEY, CDR2 SMNVEV (reference sequence). The CDR3 has 15 amino acids. The CDR3 is CASSLRQNTYYEQYF. The CDR3 DNA reads as TGTGCCAGCAGTTTAAGGCAGAATACTTACTACGAGCAGTACTTC.

The chain employs TRBV6-1 and TRBJ1-4; TRBD1 aligns across 9 bases. This CDR3 spans 15 amino acids. Germline values: CDR1 MNHNS, CDR2 SASEGT. V shed 6 bases and J 4 bases; nucleotides not matched to a gene: 6. Here the CDR3 DNA reads TGTGCCAGCAGCTCGGGGGACAGGGATAATGAAAAACTGTTTTTT. Translation gives CASSSGDRDNEKLFF.

This clonotype showed up many times. The V call is TRBV27, the J call TRBJ2-3; a possible D gene is TRBD1 (6 bases). The germline V gene has CDR1 MNHEY and CDR2 SMNVEV (reference sequence). There are 15 residues in the CDR3. The V gene lost 8 bases and the J gene lost 2 bases, with 17 bases spanning the gap. CDR3 region: CASSTGMENTDTQYF. CDR3 coding DNA: TGTGCCAGCTCTACAGGGATGGAGAACACAGATACGCAGTATTTT.

This clonotype was found many times. This chain joins TRBV10-3 and TRBJ2-7; 10 bases match TRBD1. J was trimmed by 6 bases and V by 7 bases; bases with no gene match: 12. The CDR3 length is 15 residues. CDR1 ENHRY and CDR2 SYGVKD come from the germline V gene. For the CDR3, the DNA is TGTGCCATCACCGACTCCGGGACAGGGGTCGTCGAGCAGTACTTC. Translation gives CAITDSGTGVVEQYF.

This clonotype was counted only a few times. The chain is built from TRBV2 and TRBJ2-3; perhaps TRBD2 as D (6 bases). The germline V gene has CDR1 SNHLY and CDR2 FYNNEI. The ends were cut back, 5 bases at V and 0 bases at J, with 15 bases in the middle. CDR3 size: 16 residues. This chain's CDR3 is CASSLGGDLSTDTQYF. The CDR3, as DNA: TGTGCCAGCAGTCTAGGAGGGGACCTTAGCACAGATACGCAGTATTTT.

V and J are TRBV29-1 and TRBJ2-3; possible D gene TRBD2, 5 bases. Trimming took off 4 bases at V and 2 bases at J, with 16 bases between the two ends. The CDR3 has 15 amino acids. Germline V lookup: CDR1 SQVTM, CDR2 ANQGSEA. CDR3 nucleotides: TGCAGCGTTGTAGCGCGGGCTCTTAACACAGATACGCAGTATTTT. It is translated as CSVVARALNTDTQYF.

This clonotype appeared many times. The V and J genes are TRBV7-9 and TRBJ2-1; D gene ambiguous. The ends were cut back, 1 base at V and 6 bases at J, with 7 bases in the middle. The CDR3 runs 13 residues. Per the germline V gene, CDR1 is SEHNR and CDR2 is FQNEAQ (reference sequence). The CDR3 loop is CASSLVGTNEQFF. The CDR3 DNA follows: TGTGCCAGCAGCTTAGTCGGAACCAATGAGCAGTTCTTC.

The chain uses TRBV18 and TRBJ2-3, with a possible D match to TRBD2 (5 bases). This CDR3 region has 16 residues. CDR1 is KGHSH, CDR2 LQKENI, per germline. Trimming cost V 2 bases and J 1 base, with 13 bases left between them. Here the CDR3 reads CASSPDSGTRTDTQYF. The CDR3 nucleotides are TGTGCCAGCTCACCAGACTCGGGAACCCGCACAGATACGCAGTATTTT.

This clonotype was detected ten times or more. The rearrangement links TRBV30 to TRBJ1-2; D not certain. The CDR3 extends over 13 amino acids. V lost 0 bases and J lost 4, with 9 bases in between. Germline CDR1 reads GTSNPN; CDR2 reads SVGIG (reference sequence). CDR3 coding DNA: TGTGCCTGGAGTGTACAAGGGCCCTATGGCTACACCTTC. Its protein is CAWSVQGPYGYTF.

This chain joins TRBV20-1 and TRBJ2-3, with D unclear. This CDR3 spans 14 amino acids. Trimming removed 0 bases at V and 2 bases at J, with 9 bases between. Germline V gene data show CDR1 as DFQATT and CDR2 as SNEGSKA (reference sequence). The CDR3 DNA follows: TGCAGTGCTAGAGATCGGCTCCTCACAGATACGCAGTATTTT. The encoded protein is CSARDRLLTDTQYF.

This clonotype has more than one count but fewer than ten. V is TRBV28 and J is TRBJ2-1; D may correspond to TRBD1 or TRBD2 (5 bases each). V shed 6 bases and J shed 16 bases, with 19 bases lying between them. The CDR3 length is 12 residues. Germline loops: CDR1 MDHEN, CDR2 SYDVKM. Written as DNA, the CDR3 is TGTGCCAGCAGGGCCGGGACCCATCCGCCATTCTTC. Translation: CASRAGTHPPFF.

The chain carries TRBV5-6 and TRBJ1-1; a possible D gene is TRBD1 (6 bases). Looked up from germline, CDR1 is SGHDT and CDR2 is YYEEEE. The V gene lost 4 bases and the J gene lost 5 bases, with 15 bases spanning the gap. The CDR3 has 14 residues. The CDR3 region is CASSRTQGRTEAFF. The CDR3 DNA reads TGTGCCAGCAGCCGGACACAGGGTCGGACTGAAGCTTTCTTT. Drawing the rest from reference TRBV5-6 and TRBJ1-1, the complete variable domain is DAGVTQSPTHLIKTRGQQVTLRCSPKSGHDTVSWYQQALGQGPQFIFQYYEEEERQRGNFPDRFSGHQFPNYSSELNVNALLLGDSALYLCASSRTQGRTEAFFGQGTRLTVV.

This clonotype appeared many times. The chain has TRBV7-2 and TRBJ1-1; D perhaps matches TRBD1 (6 bases). The CDR3 runs to 15 residues. V gave up 1 base and J gave up 3 bases, with 12 bases separating them. The germline CDR1 and CDR2 sequences are SGHTA and FQGNSA. CDR3 in DNA: TGTGCCAGCAGCTTAGGGGGGGCTGGTCACACTGAAGCTTTCTTT. Protein: CASSLGGAGHTEAFF.

This clonotype was seen a few times. This chain uses TRBV7-9 with TRBJ2-1; unclear D gene. Trimming cost V 3 bases and J 9 bases, with 12 bases left between them. The CDR3 consists of 13 residues. Germline V lookup: CDR1 SEHNR, CDR2 FQNEAQ (reference sequence). The DNA of the CDR3 is TGTGCCAGCAGCTTTTCTGGGCCATCTGAGCAGTTCTTC. It codes for CASSFSGPSEQFF.

This clonotype was counted ten times or more. J is TRBJ2-5 and V is TRBV5-1; D may be TRBD1 (5 bases). Germline loops: CDR1 SGHRS, CDR2 YFSETQ. The CDR3 sequence is 15 residues long. Trimming removed 0 bases at V and 0 bases at J, with 9 bases between. As DNA, the CDR3 is TGCGCCAGCAGCTTGGAGCCAGGGAACCAAGAGACCCAGTACTTC. It yields the protein CASSLEPGNQETQYF.

The rearrangement links TRBV7-2 to TRBJ2-7; TRBD2 aligns across 10 bases. Germline CDR1 SGHTA, CDR2 FQGNSA. Losses at the gene ends were 0 bases for V and 2 bases for J; bases not matched to a gene: 10. The CDR3 is made up of 18 amino acids. DNA of the CDR3: TGTGCCAGCAGCTTAGCGCCCCCGGGACTAGCGAGGCCCTACGAGCAGTACTTC. Translated: CASSLAPPGLARPYEQYF.

The rearrangement links TRBV29-1 to TRBJ2-3; 9 nucleotides align to TRBD2. From germline, CDR1 is SQVTM and CDR2 ANQGSEA. This CDR3 contains 17 residues. Trimming took 8 bases from V and 5 from J; bases not matched to a gene: 20. CDR3 DNA sequence: TGCAGCTCCTTAGACGGGACTAGCCAACACGAAGGAGATACGCAGTATTTT. Translated, it gives CSSLDGTSQHEGDTQYF.

At least ten counts were recorded for this clonotype. This CDR3 reads CASSSDRGQNTDTQYF. Here the CDR3 DNA reads TGCGCCAGCAGCTCGGACAGGGGGCAGAACACAGATACGCAGTATTTT. This sequence joins TRBV5-1 and TRBJ2-3, with TRBD1 identical over 11 bases. With V trimmed by 3 bases and J by 2 bases, 5 bases remained unmatched. Looked up from germline, CDR1 is SGHRS and CDR2 is YFSETQ. This CDR3 contains 16 residues. The complete variable domain, with remaining parts taken from reference TRBV5-1 and TRBJ2-3, reads KAGVTQTPRYLIKTRGQQVTLSCSPISGHRSVSWYQQTPGQGLQFLFEYFSETQRNKGNFPGRFSGRQFSNSRSEMNVSTLELGDSALYLCASSSDRGQNTDTQYFGPGTRLTVL.

The rearrangement joins TRBV7-9 to TRBJ2-7; no clear D gene. V was cut by 4 bases and J by 2 bases, with 15 bases left in between. This CDR3 spans 15 amino acids. Germline assignment: CDR1 SEHNR and CDR2 FQNEAQ (reference sequence). CDR3 in DNA: TGTGCCAGCAGCTCTGACGCGTCAGTCGCCTACGAGCAGTACTTC. It specifies CASSSDASVAYEQYF. The whole variable domain, remainder taken from reference TRBV7-9 and TRBJ2-7, is DTGVSQNPRHKITKRGQNVTFRCDPISEHNRLYWYRQTLGQGPEFLTYFQNEAQLEKSRLLSDRFSAERPKGSFSTLEIQRTEQGDSAMYLCASSSDASVAYEQYFGPGTRLTVT.

The chain carries TRBV10-2 and TRBJ2-7, with 9 nucleotides matching TRBD1. Trimming took 3 bases from V and 4 from J; bases not matched to a gene: 4. Looked up from germline, CDR1 is WSHSY and CDR2 is SAAADI. The CDR3 runs 14 residues. As DNA, the CDR3 is TGCGCCAGCAGTGACCAACAGGGGGCTTACGAGCAGTACTTC. This translates into CASSDQQGAYEQYF.